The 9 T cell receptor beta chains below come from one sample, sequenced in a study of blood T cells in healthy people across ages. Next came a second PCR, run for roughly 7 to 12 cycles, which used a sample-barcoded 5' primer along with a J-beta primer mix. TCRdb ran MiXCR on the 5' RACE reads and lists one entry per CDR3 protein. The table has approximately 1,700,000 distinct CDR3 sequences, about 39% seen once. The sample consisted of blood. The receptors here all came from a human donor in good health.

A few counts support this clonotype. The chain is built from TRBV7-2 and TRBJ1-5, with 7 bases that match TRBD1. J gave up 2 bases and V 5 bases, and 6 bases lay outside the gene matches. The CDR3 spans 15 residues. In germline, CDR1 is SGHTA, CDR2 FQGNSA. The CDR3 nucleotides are TGTGCCAGCAGCCCTCAGGGGGACGGCAATCAGCCCCAGCATTTT. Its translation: CASSPQGDGNQPQHF.

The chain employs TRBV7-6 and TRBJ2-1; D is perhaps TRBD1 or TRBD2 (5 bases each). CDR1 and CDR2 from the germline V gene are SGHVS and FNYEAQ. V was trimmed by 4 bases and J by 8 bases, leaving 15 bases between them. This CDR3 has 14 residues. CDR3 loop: CASSCANGADEQFF. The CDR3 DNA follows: TGTGCCAGCAGCTGTGCTAACGGGGCCGATGAGCAGTTCTTC.

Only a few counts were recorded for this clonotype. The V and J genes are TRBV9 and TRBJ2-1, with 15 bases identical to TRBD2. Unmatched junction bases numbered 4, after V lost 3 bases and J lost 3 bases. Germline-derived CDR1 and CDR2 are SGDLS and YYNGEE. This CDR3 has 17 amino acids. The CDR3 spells CASSARTSGGDYNEQFF. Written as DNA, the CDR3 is TGTGCCAGCAGCGCCCGGACTAGCGGGGGGGACTACAATGAGCAGTTCTTC.

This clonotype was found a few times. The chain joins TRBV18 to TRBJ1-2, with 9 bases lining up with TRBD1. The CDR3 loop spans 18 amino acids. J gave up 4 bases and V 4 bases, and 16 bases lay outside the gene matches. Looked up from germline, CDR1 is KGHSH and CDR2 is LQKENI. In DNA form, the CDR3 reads TGTGCCAGCTCACGAAGTCCCGGGACAGGGACCCCCCTCTATGGCTACACCTTC. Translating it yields CASSRSPGTGTPLYGYTF.

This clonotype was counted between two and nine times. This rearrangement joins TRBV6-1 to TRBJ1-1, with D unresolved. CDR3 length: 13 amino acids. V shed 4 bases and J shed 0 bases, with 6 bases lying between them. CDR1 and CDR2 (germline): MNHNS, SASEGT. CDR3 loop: CASSAQMNTEAFF. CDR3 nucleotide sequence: TGTGCCAGCAGTGCTCAGATGAACACTGAAGCTTTCTTT.

This chain's CDR3 is CASSPGGTSGLTDTQYF. The CDR3 nucleotides are TGTGCCAGCAGCCCCGGAGGGACTAGCGGGCTCACAGATACGCAGTATTTT. The chain couples TRBV11-2 to TRBJ2-3, with TRBD2 matching over 12 bases. Germline V gene sequence: CDR1 SGHAT, CDR2 FQNNGV. The trim removed 5 bases at V and 2 bases at J, leaving 8 bases unmatched. CDR3 length: 17 amino acids. The full variable domain, rest sourced from reference TRBV11-2 and TRBJ2-3, is EAGVAQSPRYKIIEKRQSVAFWCNPISGHATLYWYQQILGQGPKLLIQFQNNGVVDDSQLPKDRFSAERLKGVDSTLKIQPAKLEDSAVYLCASSPGGTSGLTDTQYFGPGTRLTVL.

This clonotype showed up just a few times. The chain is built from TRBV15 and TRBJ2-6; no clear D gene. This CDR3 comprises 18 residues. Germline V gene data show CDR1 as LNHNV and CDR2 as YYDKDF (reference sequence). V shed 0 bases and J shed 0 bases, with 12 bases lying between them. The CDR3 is CATSRDLGESSGANVLTF. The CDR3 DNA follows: TGTGCCACCAGCAGAGATCTCGGAGAAAGCTCTGGGGCCAACGTCCTGACTTTC.

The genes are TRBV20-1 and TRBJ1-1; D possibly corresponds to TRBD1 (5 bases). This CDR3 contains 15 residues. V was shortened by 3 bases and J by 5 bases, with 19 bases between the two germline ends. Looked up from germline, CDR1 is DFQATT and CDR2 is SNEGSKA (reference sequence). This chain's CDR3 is CSASPQGGRRTEAFF. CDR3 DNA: TGCAGTGCTAGTCCCCAGGGAGGTCGGCGGACTGAAGCTTTCTTT.

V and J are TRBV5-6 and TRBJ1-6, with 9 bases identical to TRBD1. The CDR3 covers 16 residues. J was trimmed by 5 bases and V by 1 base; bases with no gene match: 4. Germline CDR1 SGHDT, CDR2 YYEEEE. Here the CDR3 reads CASSLPGTGNNSPLHF. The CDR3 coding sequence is TGTGCCAGCAGCTTGCCCGGGACAGGGAATAATTCACCCCTCCACTTT.